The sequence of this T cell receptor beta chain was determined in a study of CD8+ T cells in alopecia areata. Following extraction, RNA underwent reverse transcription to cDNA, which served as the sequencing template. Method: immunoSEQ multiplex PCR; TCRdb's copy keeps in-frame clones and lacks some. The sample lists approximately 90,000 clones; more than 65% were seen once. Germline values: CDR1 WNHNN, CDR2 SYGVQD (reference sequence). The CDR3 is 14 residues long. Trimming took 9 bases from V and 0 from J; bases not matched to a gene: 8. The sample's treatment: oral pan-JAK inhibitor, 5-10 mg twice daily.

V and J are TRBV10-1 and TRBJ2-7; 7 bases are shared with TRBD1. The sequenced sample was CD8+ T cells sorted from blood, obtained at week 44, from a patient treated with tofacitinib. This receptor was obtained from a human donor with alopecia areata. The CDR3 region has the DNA TGCGCCAGTGGGGACAGCGAGACCTCCTACGAGCAGTACTTC. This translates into CASGDSETSYEQYF.